A single sample gave rise to the 13 T cell receptor beta chains below, sequenced in a study of blood T cell repertoires in COVID-19. Sequencing was performed with immunoSEQ multiplex PCR; in TCRdb, only in-frame clones are kept and a portion is missing. The data contain hundreds of thousands of clones, about 88% of them singletons. Sequenced: PBMCs or T cells enriched from blood (not recorded which). Receptors originate from a woman aged 50 to 65 who had recovered from COVID-19.

The rearrangement joins TRBV5-4 to TRBJ2-1; 12 positions match TRBD2. After removal of 4 bases from V and 9 bases from J, the junction contained 8 bases not matched to a gene. Germline assignment: CDR1 SGHNT and CDR2 YYREEE (reference sequence). This CDR3 spans 15 amino acids. CDR3 coding DNA: TGTGCCAGCAGCCCGACTAGCGGGAGACTCACTGAGCAGTTCTTC. It encodes CASSPTSGRLTEQFF.

In this sample, this clone turned up once. The rearrangement joins TRBV7-8 to TRBJ1-3; D might be TRBD1 (6 bases). Germline-derived CDR1 and CDR2 are SGHVS and FQNEAQ. V was pared by 3 bases and J by 9 bases, with 15 bases between. The CDR3 has 14 amino acids. CDR3 sequence reads: CASSFDRRTATIYF. The CDR3 DNA follows: TGTGCCAGCAGCTTCGACAGGCGCACCGCCACCATATATTTT.

This clone turned up a few times. This chain joins TRBV11-3 and TRBJ1-1; a weak D match, TRBD1 (5 bases). This CDR3 comprises 14 residues. The ends were cut back, 3 bases at V and 4 bases at J, with 12 bases in the middle. Germline V gene lookup returns CDR1 SGHNT and CDR2 YENEEA. The CDR3 here is CASSLSGYGTEAFF. CDR3 nucleotides: TGTGCCAGCAGCTTGTCAGGGTATGGCACTGAAGCTTTCTTT. Supplemented by reference TRBV11-3 and TRBJ1-1, the full variable domain reads EAGVVQSPRYKIIEKKQPVAFWCNPISGHNTLYWYLQNLGQGPELLIRYENEEAVDDSQLPKDRFSAERLKGVDSTLKIQPAELGDSAVYLCASSLSGYGTEAFFGQGTRLTVV.

This chain's CDR3 is CASSETGGTRETQYF. The CDR3 DNA sequence: TGTGCCAGCAGCGAGACAGGGGGTACTCGGGAGACCCAGTACTTC. This rearrangement joins TRBV9 to TRBJ2-5, with 9 nucleotides matching TRBD1. V shed 3 bases and J 5 bases; nucleotides not matched to a gene: 8. The CDR3 runs 15 residues. The germline V gene encodes CDR1 SGDLS and CDR2 YYNGEE.

The V and J genes are TRBV6-2 or TRBV6-3 and TRBJ2-5; TRBD2 aligns across 9 bases. J lost 4 bases, V lost 3 bases, and 6 bases had no gene match. The CDR3 has 15 amino acids. CDR1 is MNHEY and CDR2 is SVGEGT in the germline V gene. DNA of the CDR3: TGTGCCAGCAGTTATGCGGGAGGGCCCGGAGAGACCCAGTACTTC. Amino acids: CASSYAGGPGETQYF.

A single count supports this clone. The chain employs TRBV28 and TRBJ2-7, with a possible D match to TRBD1 (6 bases). The CDR3 sequence is 15 residues long. The germline V and J ends were trimmed by 2 bases and 1 base, with 12 bases remaining between them. Looked up from germline, CDR1 is MDHEN and CDR2 is SYDVKM. CDR3 in DNA: TGTGCCAGCAGTTTAGATTGGCAGGGGTCCTACGAGCAGTACTTC. The encoded protein is CASSLDWQGSYEQYF. The full variable domain, completed using reference TRBV28 and TRBJ2-7, is DVKVTQSSRYLVKRTGEKVFLECVQDMDHENMFWYRQDPGLGLRLIYFSYDVKMKEKGDIPEGYSVSREKKERFSLILESASTNQTSMYLCASSLDWQGSYEQYFGPGTRLTVT.

The CDR3 DNA follows: TGTGCCAGCAGTTTGATTAGGGACAGCACTGAAGCTTTCTTT. Residues: CASSLIRDSTEAFF. This chain links TRBV28 with TRBJ1-1, with 7 bases fitting TRBD1. Germline V CDR1 and CDR2: MDHEN, SYDVKM. V was clipped by 3 bases and J by 4 bases; unmatched bases: 5. The CDR3 has 14 residues.

The chain carries TRBV30 and TRBJ2-7, with TRBD1 matching 8 bases. The CDR3 consists of 12 residues. Trimming at V came to 8 bases and at J to 1 base, leaving 4 bases not matched to a gene. From germline, CDR1 is GTSNPN and CDR2 SVGIG (reference sequence). CDR3 coding DNA: TGTGCCATAAGACAGGGGTCCTACGAGCAGTACTTC. It is translated as CAIRQGSYEQYF.

The chain's CDR3 is CASSTKSDRVRPQHF. CDR3 nucleotide sequence: TGTGCCAGTAGTACCAAATCCGACAGGGTGAGGCCCCAGCATTTT. The V gene is TRBV19, the J gene TRBJ1-5; TRBD1 matches 7 bases. The germline V gene has CDR1 LNHDA and CDR2 SQIVND (reference sequence). After removal of 4 bases from V and 9 bases from J, the junction contained 12 bases not matched to a gene. This CDR3 has 15 amino acids.

This sequence joins TRBV18 and TRBJ2-7; weak D call: TRBD1 (6 bases). The CDR3 spans 14 residues. CDR1 is KGHSH and CDR2 is LQKENI in the germline V gene. V lost 5 bases, J lost 2 bases, and 13 bases lay in between. The CDR3 nucleotides are TGTGCCAGCTCAATCGACAGGATGACCTACGAGCAGTACTTC. Translating gives CASSIDRMTYEQYF.

The V gene is TRBV18, the J gene TRBJ1-3; maybe TRBD1 (5 bases). The ends were cut back, 0 bases at V and 3 bases at J, with 9 bases in the middle. Germline CDR1 and CDR2: KGHSH and LQKENI. This CDR3 is built from 15 residues. CDR3 amino acids: CASSPPVGVGNTIYF. The CDR3 DNA follows: TGTGCCAGCTCACCACCGGTAGGGGTTGGAAACACCATATATTTT.

Of note for this clone: One end of the junction is discordant with germline, which a read error may explain. J is TRBJ1-5 and V is TRBV5-6, with D maybe TRBD1 (6 bases). Germline V lookup: CDR1 SGHDT, CDR2 YYEEEE. CDR3 length: 14 amino acids. The CDR3 spells CASSLGASNQPQHF. The CDR3, as DNA: TGTGCCAGCAGTTTGGGGGCTAGCAATCAGCCCCAGCATTTT.

The chain couples TRBV9 to TRBJ2-2, with a weak D call TRBD1 (6 bases). V was pared by 4 bases and J by 0 bases, with 13 bases between. This CDR3 is 16 amino acids long. Looked up from germline, CDR1 is SGDLS and CDR2 is YYNGEE. The CDR3 protein is CASSSYRAANTGELFF. CDR3 nucleotides: TGTGCCAGCAGCTCTTACAGGGCAGCGAACACCGGGGAGCTGTTTTTT.